The clone carrying this T cell receptor beta chain was observed a few times. The antigen is undetermined. TCRdb re-derived calls from the reads in MiXCR, one entry per CDR3 protein. The sample has fewer than 1,000,000 distinct CDR3 sequences, 30% to 40% seen once. The entry originates in a study of T cell repertoires in cytomegalovirus infection. In the study overall: In the study, CMV epitopes included recently identified HLA-C-restricted and well-studied HLA-B-restricted ones. Both a matching HLA type and CMV infection were indicated by public TCR beta signatures.

Per germline, CDR1 SEHNR and CDR2 FQNEAQ (reference sequence). The V gene end was trimmed by 4 bases and the J gene end by 5 bases; junction bases not matched to a gene: 5. This CDR3 has 16 amino acids. The study's findings and limits: HLA-C-restricted CMV clonotypes gave the most frequent clonotype in two of eight donors. Adding up the frequency of public TCR beta families identified people who carried CMV plus the relevant HLA.

The chain combines TRBV7-9 with TRBJ2-1, with TRBD2 identical over 13 bases. The source material was cultured CD8+ T cells from PBMCs, sampled from culture after CMV antigen stimulation. This sequence originates from a human donor in good health (CMV status not recorded). Some clones in this sample may be carry-over from other donors' samples. The CDR3 loop is CASSSHGLAGDNEQFF. In DNA, the CDR3 is TGTGCCAGCAGCTCCCACGGACTAGCGGGGGACAATGAGCAGTTCTTC.